This T cell receptor (beta chain) appears in the sequencing data of a study of blood T cell repertoires in COVID-19. Across the whole study: T cells, B-cell-depleted T cells, or PBMCs supplied cDNA or gDNA.

The CDR3 spans 15 residues. Germline V gene lookup returns CDR1 MNHNY and CDR2 SVGAGI (reference sequence). The V segment lost 5 bases and the J segment 8 bases; nucleotides outside the gene matches: 11. Authors' data handling: Amplified reference gene primers provided the basis for estimating nucleated cell counts. Assay: immunoSEQ multiplex PCR; the TCRdb copy retains only in-frame clones and omits some. The DNA was the basis for D and trimming; V, J and clone size are from that table. The top ten clones hold less than 25% of a sample with over 150,000 clones, 85% to 90% of them seen once. The chain links TRBV6-6 to TRBJ2-3; 9 bases agree with TRBD2. Sample: peripheral blood. The source is an older man with active or convalescent COVID-19. The CDR3 loop reads CASSPERGAPGTQYF. The CDR3 DNA sequence: TGTGCCAGCAGTCCCGAGCGGGGGGCCCCGGGTACGCAGTATTTT.